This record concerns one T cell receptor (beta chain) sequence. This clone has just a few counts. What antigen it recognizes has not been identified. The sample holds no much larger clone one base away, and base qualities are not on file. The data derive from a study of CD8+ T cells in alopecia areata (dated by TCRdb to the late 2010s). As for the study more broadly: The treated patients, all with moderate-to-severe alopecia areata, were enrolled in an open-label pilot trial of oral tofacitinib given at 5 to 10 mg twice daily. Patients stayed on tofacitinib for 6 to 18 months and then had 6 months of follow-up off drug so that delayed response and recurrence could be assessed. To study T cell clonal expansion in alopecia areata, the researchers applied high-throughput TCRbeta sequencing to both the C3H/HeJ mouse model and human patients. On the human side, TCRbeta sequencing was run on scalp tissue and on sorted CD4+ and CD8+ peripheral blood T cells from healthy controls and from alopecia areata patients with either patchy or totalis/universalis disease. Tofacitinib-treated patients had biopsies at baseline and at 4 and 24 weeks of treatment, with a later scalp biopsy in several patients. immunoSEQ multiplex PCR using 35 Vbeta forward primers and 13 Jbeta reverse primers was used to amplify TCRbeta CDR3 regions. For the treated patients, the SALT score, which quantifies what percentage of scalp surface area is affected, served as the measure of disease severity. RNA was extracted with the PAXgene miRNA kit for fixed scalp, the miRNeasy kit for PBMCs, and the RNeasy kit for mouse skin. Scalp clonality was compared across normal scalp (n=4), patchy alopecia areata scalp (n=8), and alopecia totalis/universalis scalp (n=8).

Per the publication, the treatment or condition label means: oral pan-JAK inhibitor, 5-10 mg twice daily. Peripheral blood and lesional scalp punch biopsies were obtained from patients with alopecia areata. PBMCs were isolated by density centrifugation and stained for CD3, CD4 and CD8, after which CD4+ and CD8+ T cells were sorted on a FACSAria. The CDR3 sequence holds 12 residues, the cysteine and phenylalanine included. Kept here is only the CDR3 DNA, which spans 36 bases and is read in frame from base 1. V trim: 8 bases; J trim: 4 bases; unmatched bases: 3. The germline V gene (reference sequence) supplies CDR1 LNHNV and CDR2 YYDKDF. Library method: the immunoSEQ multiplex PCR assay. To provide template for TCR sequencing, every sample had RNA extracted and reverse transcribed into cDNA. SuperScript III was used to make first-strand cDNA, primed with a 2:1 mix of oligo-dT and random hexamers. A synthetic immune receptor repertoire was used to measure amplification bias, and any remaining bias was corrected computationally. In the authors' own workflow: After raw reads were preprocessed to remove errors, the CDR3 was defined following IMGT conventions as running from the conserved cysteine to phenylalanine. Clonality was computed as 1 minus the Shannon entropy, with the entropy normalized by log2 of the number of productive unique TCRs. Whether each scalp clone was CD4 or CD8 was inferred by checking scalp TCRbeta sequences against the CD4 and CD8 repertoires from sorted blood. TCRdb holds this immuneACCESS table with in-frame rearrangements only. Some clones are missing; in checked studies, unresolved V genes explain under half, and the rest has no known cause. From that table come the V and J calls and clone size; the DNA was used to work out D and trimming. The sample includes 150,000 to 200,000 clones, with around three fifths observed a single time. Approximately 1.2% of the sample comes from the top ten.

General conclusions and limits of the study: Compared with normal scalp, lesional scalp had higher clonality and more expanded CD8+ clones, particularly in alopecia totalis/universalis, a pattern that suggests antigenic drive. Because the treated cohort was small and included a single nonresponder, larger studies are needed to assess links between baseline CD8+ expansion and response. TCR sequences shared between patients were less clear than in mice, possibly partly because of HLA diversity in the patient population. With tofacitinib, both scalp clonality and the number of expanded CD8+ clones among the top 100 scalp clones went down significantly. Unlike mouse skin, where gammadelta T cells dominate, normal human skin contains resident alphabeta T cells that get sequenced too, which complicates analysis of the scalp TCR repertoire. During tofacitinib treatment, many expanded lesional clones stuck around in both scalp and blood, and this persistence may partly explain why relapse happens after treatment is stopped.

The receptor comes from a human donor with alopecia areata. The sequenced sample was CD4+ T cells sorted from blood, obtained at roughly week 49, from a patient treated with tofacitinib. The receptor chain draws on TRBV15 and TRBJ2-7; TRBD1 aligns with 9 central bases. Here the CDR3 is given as CATGTGKYEQYF. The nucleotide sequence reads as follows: TGTGCCACCGGGACAGGGAAATACGAGCAGTACTTC.